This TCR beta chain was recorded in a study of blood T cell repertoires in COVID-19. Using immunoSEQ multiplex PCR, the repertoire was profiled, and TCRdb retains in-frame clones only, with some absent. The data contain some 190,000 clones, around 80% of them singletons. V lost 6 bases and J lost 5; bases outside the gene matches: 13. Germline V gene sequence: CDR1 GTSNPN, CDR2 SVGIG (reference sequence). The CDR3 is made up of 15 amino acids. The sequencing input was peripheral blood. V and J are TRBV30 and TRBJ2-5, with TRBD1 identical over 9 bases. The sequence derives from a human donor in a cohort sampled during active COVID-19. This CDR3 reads CACALKQGAGETQYF. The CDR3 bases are TGTGCCTGTGCGCTCAAACAGGGGGCCGGTGAGACCCAGTACTTC.